The present T cell receptor (beta chain) was sequenced within a study of cytomegalovirus exposure and HLA in healthy donors (dated by TCRdb to 2015 to 2018). As for the study more broadly: An earlier analysis of approximately 550 of the donors reported 276 Gb of sequence data and 100 million to 140 million unique TCR beta sequences from 150 million to 200 million T cells. About 300 gigabases of sequencing data and approximately 93 million unique TCR sequences were included in an early release covering roughly 700 HLA-typed donors. Among the 398 genotyped donors, around 81% belonged to the genetic ancestry cluster associated with self-reported Caucasian donors. The study aimed to test whether signatures of past pathogen exposure could be identified by cataloging public T cell receptors. The study profiled the T cell repertoires of about 720 subjects by immunosequencing and related them to cytomegalovirus serostatus. Along with the roughly 670-subject first cohort, a separate validation cohort of about 110 different subjects was used. The study combined high-throughput TCR immunosequencing, statistical association of individual TCRs with disease status, and machine learning to predict cytomegalovirus infection status. A later analysis re-examined previously published TCR beta repertoires from about 670 donors and added high-resolution HLA genotyping to investigate patterns of TCR occurrence. Rather than using new phenotypic data, the later analysis identified candidate immune exposures from TCR beta sequences and from how often those sequences occurred across donors. To decide whether each TCR beta V gene segment behaved as functional or pseudogenic, an earlier analysis of nearly 600 of the donors relied on high-throughput TCR beta sequencing. Alongside the repertoire data, information on donor age, sex, ethnicity and CMV serostatus was compiled. A later genetic analysis took genome-wide SNP genotypes for about three fifths of the 666 donors and used that subset as a discovery cohort. Every discovery cohort repertoire had been produced on one sequencing platform. HLA typing included class I and class II loci at four-digit resolution. Typing coverage differed by locus: A, B, C, DRB1 and DQB1 were typed in roughly 620-640 donors, DQA1 in approximately 520, DPA1 in around 580, and DPB1 in just under 490. Roughly five DR-DQ haplotypes were handled as single units for association and clustering because linkage in the cohort was strong. Among about 400 genotyped donors of the cohort, an average of about 240,000 unique TCR beta nucleotide sequences was sequenced per donor, of which about 20% were non-productive. On the study overall, not on this receptor specifically: Specific HLA alleles were associated with 15,000 to 20,000 TCR beta sequences at a false discovery rate of 0.05 in a later analysis. In a later analysis, most CMV-associated TCR beta chains were found to appear HLA-restricted, with HLA associations seemingly driven largely by CMV exposure. Sequencing depth was assumed to be roughly uniform across donors in the presence/absence analyses, though that assumption may not hold. The sequencing pipeline was judged likely to have produced a cluster of highly shared sequence variants as a technical artifact. Because the 87-base-pair reads could not distinguish some IMGT-functional V segments, including TRBV6-2 and TRBV6-3, those segments were excluded. In a later analysis, several top co-occurrence clusters were reported to appear linked to parvovirus B19, influenza, CMV and Epstein-Barr virus. In both the original and validation cohorts, the classifier was reported to diagnose cytomegalovirus status with high specificity and sensitivity. In this cohort, only TCR beta chains were sequenced, and detectable features were limited by the absence of alpha or paired-chain data. A further reported finding was that TCR beta sequences accurately predicted the HLA-A and HLA-B alleles for most subjects in the first cohort. In vitro tests confirmed that three of the cytomegalovirus-associated TCR beta chains recognize cytomegalovirus antigens. It was suggested by the authors that the approach could potentially be generalized to other disease states and immunological phenotypes. While some public TCRs were present in many individuals, most TCR sequences turned up only very rarely across donors. The study gave a list of about 170 TCR beta chains associated with cytomegalovirus. According to a later genetic analysis, donors in an Asian-associated ancestry cluster had fewer N-insertions in productive TCRs than the approximately 650-donor mean. Assigning TCR associations to individual alleles was difficult when HLA alleles, especially DR and DQ, strongly co-occurred. V-gene and J-gene trimming of TCR beta chains was associated with a missense DCLRE1C variant in a later genetic analysis, and the association was replicated in an independent cohort. In a later analysis, HLA-associated TCR beta chains were found to be more clonally expanded and to have lower generation probabilities than equally common non-associated chains. In an earlier analysis of 587 of the donors, most TCR beta V segments appeared in productive rearrangements about 87% or about 30% of the time, broadly matching IMGT annotations. The earlier analysis of 587 of the donors excluded 15 to 20 rarely observed V segments, including chromosome 9 orphons, because counts were too low. Correlated functional status among segregating V segments might be attributable to linkage disequilibrium, but an unknown experimental factor could not be ruled out. Immune exposure information for the cohort was limited to CMV serostatus. In a later analysis, TCR association rates were found to vary across HLA loci, with the most associated TCRs seen for DRB1 alleles and the fewest for HLA-C alleles. HLA typing was unavailable for some donors at each locus, so association tests used only the typed subset.

The trim is 4 bases for V and 3 bases for J, with a gap of 12 bases between the germline ends. The germline V gene yields MNHNS for CDR1 and SASEGT for CDR2. Spanning cysteine to phenylalanine, the CDR3 consists of 14 amino acids. This entry keeps only the CDR3 DNA: 42 bases, framed from base 1. Library method: the immunoSEQ multiplex PCR assay. For the multiplex PCR, a mixture combining 60 forward primers for TCR Vbeta segments and 13 reverse primers for TCR Jbeta segments was used. The CDR3 region of rearranged TCR beta genes was amplified from genomic DNA with a multiplex PCR assay. The Illumina HiSeq System was used to sequence the amplified TCR beta libraries as 87-base-pair reads. Per the source publication's procedure: In a later analysis, about 80 million unique TCR beta chains were counted across the approximately 640 repertoires, and around 10 million of these chains were shared by at least two donors. A nearest-neighbor algorithm error-corrected the raw reads and collapsed the reads into unique sequences, merging closely related sequences to remove PCR and sequencing errors. CDR3 sequences were aligned to IMGT reference sequences to assign V, D and J gene segments. For a sequence to be retained, a match of at least six nucleotides was required to both a V gene segment and a J gene segment. A rearrangement counted as productive if the CDR3 had no stop codons and remained in frame with V and J, and every other rearrangement counted as non-productive. Following IMGT convention, CDR3 was defined as the stretch from the second conserved V-encoded cysteine to the conserved J-encoded phenylalanine. The earlier analysis of 587 of the donors excluded sequences that lacked an unambiguous match to a single V gene segment. In an earlier analysis of approximately 560 of the donors, a V segment was called functional when productive rearrangements were above 56.7%, and segregating when the standard deviation between donors exceeded 5%. A statistical classification framework was built for diagnosing cytomegalovirus status from the catalog of TCR beta chain sequences. In a later analysis, TCR nucleotide sequences were compared against IMGT/GENE-DB human TR gene sequences so that V and J genes could be assigned. Using the TCRdist pipeline, a later analysis assigned CDR3 sequences along with most-parsimonious VDJ recombination scenarios. In a later analysis, each TCR beta chain was defined by its CDR3 amino acid sequence together with its V-gene family, and reads without a unique V-gene family were excluded. In a later analysis, fewer than 600 highly shared, low-generation-probability nucleotide sequences were removed to address suspected cross-contamination and a sequencing artifact. In a later analysis, a clonal expansion index for each public chain was calculated from normalized within-repertoire ranks of inferred template counts. In a later analysis, generation probabilities were computed using a VDJ recombination model fitted to out-of-frame rearrangements, and the results were checked against IGoR. A later analysis scored TCR-TCR, TCR-HLA and TCR-CMV co-occurrence with hypergeometric tests, applying a repertoire-size bias correction to TCR pairs. To estimate false discovery rates, a later analysis permuted the HLA or CMV assignments 20 times. A later analysis grouped co-occurring TCRs with DBSCAN, adding TCRdist sequence similarity when clustering within HLA-allele-positive subsets. Repertoires with fewer than 30,000 or more than 120,000 public chains, plus five repertoires with anomalous nucleotide sharing, were excluded from co-occurrence clustering. TCRdb obtained this table from immuneACCESS and retained in-frame rearrangements with V and J assigned. These tables miss some clones; where compared with another copy, unresolved V genes account for less than half of the shortfall, and the remainder is unexplained. The V and J calls and clone size are taken from that table; D and trimming were inferred from the DNA. This sample has about 120,000 clones in its table, and under 90% of those were observed once. The top ten hold 8.8% of the sample.

The cohort consisted of 666 healthy bone marrow donors. At the time of sampling, all cohort members were nominally healthy, though unrecorded immune exposures were likely present. The donor was CMV seropositive and belonged to the group of about 290 seropositive cohort members. A peripheral blood sample was provided by each donor, and peripheral blood mononuclear cells were used for TCR beta sequencing. Genomic DNA was extracted from the blood cell samples with the Qiagen DNeasy Blood Extraction Kit. About this clone: No antigen is known for it. No base quality values were provided; no much bigger clone lies one nucleotide off.

This sequence was found in a female donor in good health and CMV-seropositive. The rearranged chain carries TRBV6-1 and TRBJ1-2; a tentative D match to TRBD1 spans 6 bases. Material for sequencing was PBMCs. The CDR3 region: CASSAGTTHYGYTF. In nucleotides, the sequence is TGTGCCAGCAGTGCGGGGACAACCCACTATGGCTACACCTTC.